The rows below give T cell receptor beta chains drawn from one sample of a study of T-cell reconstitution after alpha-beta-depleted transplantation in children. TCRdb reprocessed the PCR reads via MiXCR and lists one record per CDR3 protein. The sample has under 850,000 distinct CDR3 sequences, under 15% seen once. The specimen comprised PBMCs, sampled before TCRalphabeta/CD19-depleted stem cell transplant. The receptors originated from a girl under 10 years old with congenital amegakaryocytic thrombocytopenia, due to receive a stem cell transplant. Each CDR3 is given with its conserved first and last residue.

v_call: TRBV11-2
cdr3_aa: CASSVSPGATDTQYF

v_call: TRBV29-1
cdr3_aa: CSVAPILGYTF

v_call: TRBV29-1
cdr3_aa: CSVEGQSGSRDNEQFF

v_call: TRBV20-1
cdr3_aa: CSAYRDWYEQYF

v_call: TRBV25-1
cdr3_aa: CASSEIASYNEQFF

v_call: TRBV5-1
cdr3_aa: CASSSIGQGATEAFF

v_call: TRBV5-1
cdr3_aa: CASSLREGGAGDHNEQFF

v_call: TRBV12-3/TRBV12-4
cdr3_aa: CATSSGRTGELFF

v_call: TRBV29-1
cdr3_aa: CSVFTGVGTQYF

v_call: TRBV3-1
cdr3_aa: CASSQVWSLADTQYF

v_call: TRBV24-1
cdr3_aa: CATSLEGITDTQYF

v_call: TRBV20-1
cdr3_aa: CSARDPARAFEEGSWMAKNIQYF

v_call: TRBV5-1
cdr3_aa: CASSSTPNTGELFF

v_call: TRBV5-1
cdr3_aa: CASSSTSANEKLFF

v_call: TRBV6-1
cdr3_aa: CASSEGPPKDYEQYF

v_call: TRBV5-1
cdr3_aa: CASRVEEGGQQYF

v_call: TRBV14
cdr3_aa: CASSQYQTGTGYGYTF

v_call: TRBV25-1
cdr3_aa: CVSSGPGTGGPKEQYF

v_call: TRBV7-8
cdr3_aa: CASSLFTAGGPRNEQFF

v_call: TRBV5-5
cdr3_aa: CASSLEASGINDEQFF

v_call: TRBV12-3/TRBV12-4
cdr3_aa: CASSPRGGWGEKLFF

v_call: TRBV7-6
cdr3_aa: CASSSGRGLGSNQPQHF

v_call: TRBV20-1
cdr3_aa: CSARASQGAETQYF

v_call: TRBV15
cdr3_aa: CATSPGPTYDRHF

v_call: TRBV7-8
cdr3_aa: CASSLLAGGPVETQYF

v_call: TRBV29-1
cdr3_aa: CSAEKPGQEFREQFF

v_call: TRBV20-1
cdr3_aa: CSARDVLAGGPGETQYF

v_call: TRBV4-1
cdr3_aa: CASSQDRAKIYGYTF

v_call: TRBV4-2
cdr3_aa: CASSQEAFSGANVLTF

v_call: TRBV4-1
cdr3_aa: CASSQDRVGLPLYEQYF

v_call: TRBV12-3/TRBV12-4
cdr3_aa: CTSSPGGVAGGPYNEQFF

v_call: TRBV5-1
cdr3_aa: CASSLASGGQETQYF

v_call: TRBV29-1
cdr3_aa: CSVEDGNRGGEQYF

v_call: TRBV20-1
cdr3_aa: CSITSPLETQYF

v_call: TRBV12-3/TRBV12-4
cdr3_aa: CASSLISYEQYF

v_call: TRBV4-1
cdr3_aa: CASSQDPGWGELFF

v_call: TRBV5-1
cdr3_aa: CASSLDWGRNTEAFF

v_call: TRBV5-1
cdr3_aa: CASSWSGTGNNSPLHF

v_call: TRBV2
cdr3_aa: CASGRQLGELFF

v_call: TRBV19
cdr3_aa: CASRWDRGDGYTF

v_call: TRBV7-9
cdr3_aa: CASSPDSLYEQYF

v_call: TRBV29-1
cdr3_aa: CSVASSGSRYTQYF

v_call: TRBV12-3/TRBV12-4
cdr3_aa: CASSSIVGGHGYTF

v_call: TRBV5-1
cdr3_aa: CASSLGLVGEQYF

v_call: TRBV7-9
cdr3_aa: CASSSKGIAERSYNEQFF

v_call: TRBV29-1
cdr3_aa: CSVVVGGTGELFF

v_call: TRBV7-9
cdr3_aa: CASSAGQSEQFF

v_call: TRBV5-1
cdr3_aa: CASSQGPQPGADTQYF

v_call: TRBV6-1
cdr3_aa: CASRGVATDTQYF

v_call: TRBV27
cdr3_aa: CASSPTLGTGPYNEQFF

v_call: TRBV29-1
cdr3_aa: CSARFPGSGGSYEQYF

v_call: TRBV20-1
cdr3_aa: CSARLTGMYEQYF